The sequence of this T cell receptor (beta chain) was determined in a study of T cell repertoires in cytomegalovirus infection. Study information: Both a matching HLA type and CMV infection were indicated by public TCR beta signatures. Study-wide results and caveats: People with CMV and the relevant HLA were identified by cumulative public TCR beta family frequency.

MiXCR was run by TCRdb on the reads, yielding one entry per CDR3 protein. This sample yields around 530,000 distinct CDR3 sequences, of which about 25% are seen a single time; around 14% belongs to the top ten. Of note for this clonotype: The antigen remains undetermined.

Trimming took off 3 bases at V and 6 bases at J, with 8 bases between the two ends. This CDR3 region has 13 residues. Germline V gene lookup returns CDR1 LNHDA and CDR2 SQIVND (reference sequence). The clonotype comes from a human donor in good health (CMV status not recorded). Some clones in this sample may be carry-over from other donors' samples. This chain uses TRBV19 with TRBJ2-2; D assignment may be TRBD1 or TRBD2 (5 bases each). The sequencing sample was made of PBMCs. Here the CDR3 DNA reads TGTGCCAGTAGTATGGGGGTCCCCGGGGAGCTGTTTTTT. As protein: CASSMGVPGELFF.